These 27 T cell receptor beta chains share one sample of origin, sequenced in a study of early T cells in non-severe SARS-CoV-2 infection. TCRdb reanalysed the 5' RACE reads using MiXCR and keeps one entry per CDR3 protein. The top ten hold 2.6% of the sample, which has 25,000 to 35,000 distinct CDR3 sequences, 5.1% seen once. Input material: whole blood. These receptors all stem from an adult who was a healthcare worker with PCR-confirmed SARS-CoV-2 infection or an uninfected control (not recorded which).

The chain links TRBV18 to TRBJ2-1, with 13 bases lining up with TRBD2. The CDR3 has 18 residues. The junction had 7 bases not matched to a gene; V was cut back by 1 base and J by 4 bases. Germline lookup yields CDR1 KGHSH and CDR2 LQKENI. The CDR3 bases are TGTGCCAGCTCACCACGGACTAGCGGGAGACTTATATACAATGAGCAGTTCTTC. Protein: CASSPRTSGRLIYNEQFF.

This clonotype was observed a handful of times. The chain carries TRBV15 and TRBJ2-1, with TRBD1 matching over 7 bases. From germline, CDR1 is LNHNV and CDR2 YYDKDF (reference sequence). J gave up 9 bases and V 2 bases, and 1 base lay outside the gene matches. The CDR3 totals 12 residues. Written as DNA, the CDR3 is TGTGCCACCAGCAGACCAGGGGGTGAGCAGTTCTTC. Residues: CATSRPGGEQFF. The whole variable domain, filled in from reference TRBV15 and TRBJ2-1, reads DAMVIQNPRYQVTQFGKPVTLSCSQTLNHNVMYWYQQKSSQAPKLLFHYYDKDFNNEADTPDNFQSRRPNTSFCFLDIRSPGLGDTAMYLCATSRPGGEQFFGPGTRLTVL.

The chain joins TRBV3-1 to TRBJ2-2; unclear D gene. The CDR3 totals 13 residues. The germline V and J ends were trimmed by 3 bases and 7 bases, with 9 bases remaining between them. In germline, CDR1 is LGHDT, CDR2 YNNKEL (reference sequence). CDR3 DNA: TGTGCCAGCAGCCATGGGAAGGTCGGGGAGCTGTTTTTT. Its translation: CASSHGKVGELFF. The full variable domain, with the rest looked up from reference TRBV3-1 and TRBJ2-2, is DTAVSQTPKYLVTQMGNDKSIKCEQNLGHDTMYWYKQDSKKFLKIMFSYNNKELIINETVPNRFSPKSPDKAHLNLHINSLELGDSAVYFCASSHGKVGELFFGEGSRLTVL.

This clonotype has more than one count but fewer than ten. This chain joins TRBV7-7 and TRBJ2-5, with 8 nucleotides matching TRBD2. The length of the CDR3 is 12 residues. The germline V gene has CDR1 SSHAT and CDR2 FNYEAQ (reference sequence). The CDR3 coding sequence is TGTGCTAGCGGGACGTCTCAAGAGACCCAGTACTTC. Its translation: CASGTSQETQYF.

This clonotype was found a few times. A read error may explain this, as a much larger clone is one base away. The chain uses TRBV6-2 or TRBV6-3 and TRBJ1-5; the D gene is possibly TRBD1 (6 bases). The CDR3 runs to 14 residues. Per the germline V gene, CDR1 is MNHEY and CDR2 is SVGEGT. DNA for the CDR3: TGTGCCAGCAGTTTCAGGGGTAGCAATCAGCCCCAGAATTTT. It is translated as CASSFRGSNQPQNF.

This clonotype appeared a few times. This CDR3 is CASSLNRGWSYEQYF. Here the CDR3 DNA reads TGCGCCAGCAGCTTGAACAGAGGGTGGTCCTACGAGCAGTACTTC. This rearrangement joins TRBV5-1 to TRBJ2-7; D possibly corresponds to TRBD2 (5 bases). The germline V gene has CDR1 SGHRS and CDR2 YFSETQ. Trimming shortened V by 1 base and J by 1 base, and 12 bases separated the two germline ends. The CDR3 totals 15 residues. The complete variable domain, with remaining parts taken from reference TRBV5-1 and TRBJ2-7, reads KAGVTQTPRYLIKTRGQQVTLSCSPISGHRSVSWYQQTPGQGLQFLFEYFSETQRNKGNFPGRFSGRQFSNSRSEMNVSTLELGDSALYLCASSLNRGWSYEQYFGPGTRLTVT.

This clonotype has just a few counts. The V gene is TRBV14, the J gene TRBJ2-1; a possible D gene is TRBD2 (6 bases). Germline assignment: CDR1 SGHDN and CDR2 FVKESK. Between the trimmed V and J ends, which lost 1 base and 9 bases, there was a span of 13 bases. The CDR3 loop spans 14 amino acids. The CDR3 protein is CASSQVGGTSEQFF. The DNA of the CDR3 is TGTGCCAGCAGCCAAGTTGGAGGGACCTCTGAGCAGTTCTTC. Full variable domain (missing parts from reference TRBV14 and TRBJ2-1): EAGVTQFPSHSVIEKGQTVTLRCDPISGHDNLYWYRRVMGKEIKFLLHFVKESKQDESGMPNNRFLAERTGGTYSTLKVQPAELEDSGVYFCASSQVGGTSEQFFGPGTRLTVL.

This clonotype was seen more than once but under ten times. The chain has TRBV2 and TRBJ2-7; TRBD1 agrees at 8 bases. Germline lookup yields CDR1 SNHLY and CDR2 FYNNEI. The CDR3 runs to 11 residues. J was trimmed by 11 bases and V by 5 bases; bases with no gene match: 5. CDR3 nucleotides: TGTGCCAGCAGTACGGACAGGGCGGAGTACTTC. Translated: CASSTDRAEYF. The whole variable domain, filled in from reference TRBV2 and TRBJ2-7, reads EPEVTQTPSHQVTQMGQEVILRCVPISNHLYFYWYRQILGQKVEFLVSFYNNEISEKSEIFDDQFSVERPDGSNFTLKIRSTKLEDSAMYFCASSTDRAEYFGPGTRLTVT.

This clonotype was seen repeatedly, ten times or more. V is TRBV11-3 and J is TRBJ1-1; D possibly corresponds to TRBD1 (5 bases). The CDR3 has 15 residues. CDR1 and CDR2 (germline): SGHNT, YENEEA. V shed 0 bases and J shed 1 base, with 9 bases lying between them. As DNA, the CDR3 is TGTGCCAGCAGCTTAGAGGGGACGCCGAACACTGAAGCTTTCTTT. Protein sequence: CASSLEGTPNTEAFF.

This clonotype appeared many times. The V call is TRBV30, the J call TRBJ1-2, with D maybe TRBD1 (5 bases). The CDR3 is made up of 13 amino acids. The V end was cut by 6 bases, the J end by 8 bases, with 19 bases between. CDR1 and CDR2 from the germline V gene are GTSNPN and SVGIG (reference sequence). CDR3 protein: CACDRKERMGYTF. The CDR3 DNA is TGTGCCTGCGACAGAAAGGAAAGAATGGGCTACACCTTC.

The chain recombines TRBV3-1 with TRBJ2-7; 9 nucleotides match TRBD2. The CDR3 extends over 13 amino acids. With 8 bases clipped from V and 6 bases from J, the junction kept 8 bases outside the gene matches. Germline CDR1 is LGHDT and CDR2 is YNNKEL (reference sequence). CDR3 in amino acids: CASPSSGTVEQYF. The DNA of the CDR3 is TGTGCCAGCCCCTCTAGCGGGACCGTCGAGCAGTACTTC.

This clonotype has ten or more counts. J is TRBJ2-1 and V is TRBV5-1; D is tentatively TRBD1 or TRBD2 (5 bases each). Germline CDR1 reads SGHRS; CDR2 reads YFSETQ. Trimming removed 1 base at V and 4 bases at J, with 15 bases between. This CDR3 has 16 amino acids. Written as DNA, the CDR3 is TGCGCCAGCAGCTTGTCTGGGGGACCGGAATACAATGAGCAGTTCTTC. Amino acids: CASSLSGGPEYNEQFF.

This clonotype was counted ten times or more. The chain is built from TRBV15 and TRBJ2-2; TRBD1 agrees at 8 bases. V gave up 6 bases and J gave up 7 bases; unmatched junction bases: 7. The CDR3 spans 14 residues. The germline gives CDR1 LNHNV, CDR2 YYDKDF (reference sequence). CDR3 sequence: CATSQDREIGELFF. The CDR3, as DNA: TGTGCCACCAGTCAGGACAGGGAGATCGGGGAGCTGTTTTTT.

In this sample, this clonotype turned up many times. This sequence joins TRBV10-3 and TRBJ2-2; 7 nucleotides match TRBD1. The CDR3 spans 15 residues. Germline CDR1 is ENHRY and CDR2 is SYGVKD. The V segment lost 8 bases and the J segment 4 bases; nucleotides outside the gene matches: 10. The DNA of the CDR3 is TGTGCCATCCTGGACAGGTCCCTAGGCACCGGGGAGCTGTTTTTT. Translated: CAILDRSLGTGELFF.

Points on this clonotype: One junction end does not reproduce the germline sequence, and a read error may be involved. The chain combines TRBV6-1 with TRBJ2-1; D gene unclear. Germline CDR1 is MNHNS and CDR2 is SASEGT. The CDR3 is made up of 13 amino acids. CDR3 region: CASSESSGNERFF. The CDR3 DNA is TGTGCCAGCAGTGAAAGTTCGGGCAATGAGCGGTTCTTC.

This clonotype was observed many times. The CDR3 coding sequence is TGTGCCAGCAGCTCGGGAGGGCCGGAAGATACGCAGTATTTT. Translating gives CASSSGGPEDTQYF. The rearrangement joins TRBV7-3 to TRBJ2-3; 8 bases align to TRBD2. The CDR3 has 14 residues. Trimming cost V 4 bases and J 5 bases; bases outside gene matches: 5. In germline, CDR1 is SGHTA, CDR2 FQGTGA.

The sample holds many counts of this clonotype. The chain uses TRBV28 and TRBJ2-7; D gene uncertain. There are 12 residues in the CDR3. Germline V gene sequence: CDR1 MDHEN, CDR2 SYDVKM. Trimming removed 1 base from V and 6 bases from J, with 7 bases in between. CDR3 sequence reads: CASSLLRSEQYF. The CDR3 DNA reads as TGTGCCAGCAGTTTATTAAGGTCCGAGCAGTACTTC.

This clonotype showed up many times. V is TRBV19 and J is TRBJ2-1; 7 bases are a match to TRBD1. The junction had 5 bases not matched to a gene; V was cut back by 7 bases and J by 2 bases. Germline assignment: CDR1 LNHDA and CDR2 SQIVND (reference sequence). This CDR3 contains 14 residues. Written as DNA, the CDR3 is TGTGCCAGTATAGGGCAGGGGGCCTACAATGAGCAGTTCTTC. It yields the protein CASIGQGAYNEQFF.

The chain recombines TRBV29-1 with TRBJ1-4, with TRBD1 as a possible D gene (5 bases). Germline V lookup: CDR1 SQVTM, CDR2 ANQGSEA. Trimming left V 6 bases short and J 7 bases short, with 9 bases between. The CDR3 runs 11 residues. CDR3 bases: TGCAGCGTCAGGGTGAGTGAAAAACTGTTTTTT. This codes for CSVRVSEKLFF.

This clonotype was counted at least ten times. The chain combines TRBV5-6 with TRBJ1-1; D call uncertain. The CDR3 has 15 amino acids. The ends were cut back, 0 bases at V and 0 bases at J, with 9 bases in the middle. Germline V gene lookup returns CDR1 SGHDT and CDR2 YYEEEE. The CDR3 region is CASSLGAVLNTEAFF. Here the CDR3 DNA reads TGTGCCAGCAGCTTGGGGGCGGTTCTGAACACTGAAGCTTTCTTT.

This clonotype was recorded many times. The chain has TRBV11-2 and TRBJ2-2, with a tentative D call TRBD2 (7 bases). This CDR3 has 15 residues. Deletions cut 7 bases from V and 7 bases from J, with 19 bases between. Germline V gives CDR1 SGHAT, CDR2 FQNNGV. This CDR3 is CASTRTGGLYGELFF. The CDR3 DNA reads as TGTGCCAGCACCCGGACCGGGGGGCTATACGGGGAGCTGTTTTTT.

This clonotype was seen at least ten times. V usage is TRBV30 and J usage is TRBJ2-7; 9 bases map to TRBD1. The CDR3 loop spans 14 amino acids. CDR1 is GTSNPN and CDR2 is SVGIG in the germline V gene (reference sequence). Unmatched junction bases numbered 6, after V lost 3 bases and J lost 3 bases. CDR3 DNA sequence: TGTGCCTGGAGCACCGGGACAGGGAACTACGAGCAGTACTTC. Protein: CAWSTGTGNYEQYF.

This clonotype occurred many times. The gene calls are TRBV28 and TRBJ2-7; unclear D gene. The CDR3 totals 9 residues. CDR1 is MDHEN and CDR2 is SYDVKM in the germline V gene. V lost 11 bases to trimming and J lost 6 bases, with 8 bases between them. The CDR3 DNA sequence: TGTGCCCTGGTCGCCGAGCAGTACTTC. This encodes CALVAEQYF.

This clonotype was seen many times. The genes are TRBV7-9 and TRBJ1-3, with D perhaps TRBD1 (6 bases). Germline CDR1 SEHNR, CDR2 FQNEAQ (reference sequence). V was pared by 5 bases and J by 7 bases, with 18 bases between. CDR3 length equals 15 residues. This chain's CDR3 is CASSIKQGRGNTIYF. In DNA form, the CDR3 reads TGTGCCAGCAGCATAAAACAGGGTAGGGGCAACACCATATATTTT.

The chain has TRBV10-3 and TRBJ1-1; tentatively, D is TRBD1 (6 bases). V was trimmed by 2 bases and J by 7 bases, leaving 8 bases between them. The CDR3 runs to 12 residues. Germline CDR1 and CDR2: ENHRY and SYGVKD. The CDR3 loop reads CAISELGGEAFF. The DNA for the CDR3 is TGTGCCATCAGTGAGCTAGGGGGTGAAGCTTTCTTT.

This clonotype was counted at least ten times. V is TRBV18 and J is TRBJ1-4; unclear D gene. Between the trimmed V and J ends, which lost 3 bases and 1 base, there was a span of 12 bases. The V gene's germline CDR1 is KGHSH and CDR2 LQKENI. This CDR3 contains 16 residues. The CDR3 region has the DNA TGTGCCAGCTCACCTTCGCGCGGCGGAACTAATGAAAAACTGTTTTTT. It codes for CASSPSRGGTNEKLFF.

The chain has TRBV19 and TRBJ1-2, with D possibly TRBD1 on 5 matching bases. Trimming pared 3 bases from V and 2 bases from J, leaving 7 bases between. The length of the CDR3 is 13 residues. Germline CDR1 LNHDA, CDR2 SQIVND (reference sequence). The CDR3, as DNA: TGTGCCAGTAGTATGGGGGAAAACTATGGCTACACCTTC. This sequence encodes CASSMGENYGYTF.